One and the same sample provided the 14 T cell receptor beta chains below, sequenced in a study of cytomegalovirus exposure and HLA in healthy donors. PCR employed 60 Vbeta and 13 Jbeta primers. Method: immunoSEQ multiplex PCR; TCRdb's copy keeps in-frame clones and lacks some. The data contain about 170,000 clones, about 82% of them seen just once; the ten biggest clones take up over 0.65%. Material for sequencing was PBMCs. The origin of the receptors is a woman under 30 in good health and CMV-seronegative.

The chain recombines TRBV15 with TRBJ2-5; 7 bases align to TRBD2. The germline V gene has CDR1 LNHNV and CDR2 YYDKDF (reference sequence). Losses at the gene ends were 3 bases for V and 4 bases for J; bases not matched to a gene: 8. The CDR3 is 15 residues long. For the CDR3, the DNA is TGTGCCACCAGCAGTCGACGGGGACTACTAGAGACCCAGTACTTC. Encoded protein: CATSSRRGLLETQYF.

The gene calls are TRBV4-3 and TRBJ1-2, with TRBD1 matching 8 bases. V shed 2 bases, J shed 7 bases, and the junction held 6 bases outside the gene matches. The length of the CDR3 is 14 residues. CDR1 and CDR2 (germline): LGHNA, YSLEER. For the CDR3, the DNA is TGCGCCAGCAGCCAACGGGACAGGACAACTGGCTACACCTTC. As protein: CASSQRDRTTGYTF.

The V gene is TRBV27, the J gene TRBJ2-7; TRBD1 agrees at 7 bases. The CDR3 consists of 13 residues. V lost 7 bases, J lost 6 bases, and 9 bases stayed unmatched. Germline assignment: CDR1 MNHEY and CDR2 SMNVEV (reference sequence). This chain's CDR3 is CASKGQYGLEQYF. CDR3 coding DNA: TGTGCCAGCAAGGGACAGTACGGTCTCGAGCAGTACTTC.

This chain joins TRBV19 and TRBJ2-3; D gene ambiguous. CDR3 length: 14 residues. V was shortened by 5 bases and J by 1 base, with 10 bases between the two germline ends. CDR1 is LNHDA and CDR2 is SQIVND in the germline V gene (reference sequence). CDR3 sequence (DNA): TGTGCCAGTAGTCAACCGGGTGGCACAGATACGCAGTATTTT. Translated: CASSQPGGTDTQYF.

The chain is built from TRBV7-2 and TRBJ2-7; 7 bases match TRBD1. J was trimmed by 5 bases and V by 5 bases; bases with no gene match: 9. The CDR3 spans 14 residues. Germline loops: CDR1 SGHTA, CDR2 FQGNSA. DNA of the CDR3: TGTGCCAGCAGCCTCCTAGGGGGCGAGGACGAGCAGTACTTC. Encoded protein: CASSLLGGEDEQYF.

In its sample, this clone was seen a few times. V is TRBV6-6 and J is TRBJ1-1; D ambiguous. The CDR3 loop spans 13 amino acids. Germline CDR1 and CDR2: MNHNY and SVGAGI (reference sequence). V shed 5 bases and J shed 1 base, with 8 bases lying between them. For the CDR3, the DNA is TGTGCCAGCAGTCGCGGATGGAACACTGAAGCTTTCTTT. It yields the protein CASSRGWNTEAFF.

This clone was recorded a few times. CDR3 nucleotide sequence: TGTGCCAGTAGTATACCAGGCGCCTCATCCTACGAGCAGTACTTC. It encodes CASSIPGASSYEQYF. The chain joins TRBV19 to TRBJ2-7; no definite D call. Per the germline V gene, CDR1 is LNHDA and CDR2 is SQIVND (reference sequence). Between the trimmed V and J ends, which lost 2 bases and 1 base, there was a span of 12 bases. The CDR3 sequence is 15 residues long.

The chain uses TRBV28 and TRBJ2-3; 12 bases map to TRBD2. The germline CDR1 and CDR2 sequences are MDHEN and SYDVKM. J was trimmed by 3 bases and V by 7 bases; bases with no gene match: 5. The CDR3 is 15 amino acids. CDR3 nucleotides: TGTGCCAGCAAAATGACTAGCGGGAGTACAGATACGCAGTATTTT. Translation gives CASKMTSGSTDTQYF.

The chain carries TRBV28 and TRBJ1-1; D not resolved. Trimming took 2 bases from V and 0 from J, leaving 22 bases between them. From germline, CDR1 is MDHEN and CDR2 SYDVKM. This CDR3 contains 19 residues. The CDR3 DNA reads TGTGCCAGCAGTTTAAACCCCCTAGGGAGGTGGGGAATGAACACTGAAGCTTTCTTT. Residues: CASSLNPLGRWGMNTEAFF.

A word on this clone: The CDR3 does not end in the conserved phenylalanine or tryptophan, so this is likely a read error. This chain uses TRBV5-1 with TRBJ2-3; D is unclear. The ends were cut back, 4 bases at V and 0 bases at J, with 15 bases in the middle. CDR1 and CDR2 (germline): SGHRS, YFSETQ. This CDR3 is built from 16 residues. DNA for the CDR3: TGCGCCAGCAGCCTAGATGGGCGATCTAGCACAGATACGCAGTATCTT. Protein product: CASSLDGRSSTDTQYL.

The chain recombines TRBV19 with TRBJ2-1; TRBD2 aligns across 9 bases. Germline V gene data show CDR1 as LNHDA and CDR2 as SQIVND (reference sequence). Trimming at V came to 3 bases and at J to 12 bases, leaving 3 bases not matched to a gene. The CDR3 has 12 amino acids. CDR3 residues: CASSMSREGQFF. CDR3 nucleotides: TGTGCCAGTAGTATGTCGCGGGAGGGGCAGTTCTTC. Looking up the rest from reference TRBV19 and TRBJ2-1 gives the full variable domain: DGGITQSPKYLFRKEGQNVTLSCEQNLNHDAMYWYRQDPGQGLRLIYYSQIVNDFQKGDIAEGYSVSREKKESFPLTVTSAQKNPTAFYLCASSMSREGQFFGPGTRLTVL.

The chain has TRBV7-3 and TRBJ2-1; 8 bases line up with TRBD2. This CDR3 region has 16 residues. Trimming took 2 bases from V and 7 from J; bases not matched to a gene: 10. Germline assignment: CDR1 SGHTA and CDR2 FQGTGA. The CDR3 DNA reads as TGTGCCAGCAGCTTATTAGGAGCGGGAGTCGAGAATGAGCAGTTCTTC. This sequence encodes CASSLLGAGVENEQFF.

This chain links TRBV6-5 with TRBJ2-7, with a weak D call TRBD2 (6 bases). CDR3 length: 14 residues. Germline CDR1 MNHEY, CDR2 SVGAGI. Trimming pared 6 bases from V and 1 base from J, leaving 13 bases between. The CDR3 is CASSRELGSYEQYF. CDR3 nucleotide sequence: TGTGCCAGCAGCCGGGAGCTGGGGTCCTACGAGCAGTACTTC.

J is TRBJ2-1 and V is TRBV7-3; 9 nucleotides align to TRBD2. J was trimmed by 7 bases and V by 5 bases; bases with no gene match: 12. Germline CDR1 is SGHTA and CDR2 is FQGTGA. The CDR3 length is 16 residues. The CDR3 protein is CASSPLGTSLLNEQFF. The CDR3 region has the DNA TGTGCCAGCAGCCCATTAGGGACTAGCCTGCTTAATGAGCAGTTCTTC.